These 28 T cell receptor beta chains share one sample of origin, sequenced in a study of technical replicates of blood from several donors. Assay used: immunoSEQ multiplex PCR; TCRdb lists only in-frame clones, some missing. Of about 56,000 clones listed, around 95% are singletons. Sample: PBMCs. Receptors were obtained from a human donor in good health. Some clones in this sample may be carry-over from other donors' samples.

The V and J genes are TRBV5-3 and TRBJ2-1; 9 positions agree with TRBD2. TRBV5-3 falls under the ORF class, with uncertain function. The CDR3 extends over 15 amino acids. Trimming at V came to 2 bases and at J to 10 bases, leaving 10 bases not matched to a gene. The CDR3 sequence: CARSLVTSGTGEQFF. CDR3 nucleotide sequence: TGTGCCAGAAGCTTAGTGACTAGCGGTACCGGGGAGCAGTTCTTC.

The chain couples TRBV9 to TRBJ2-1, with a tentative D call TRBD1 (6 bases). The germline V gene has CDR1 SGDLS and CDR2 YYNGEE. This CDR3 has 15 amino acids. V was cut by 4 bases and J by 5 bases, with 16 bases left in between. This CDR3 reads CASSITGHGDNEQFF. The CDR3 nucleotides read TGTGCCAGCAGCATAACGGGACACGGGGACAATGAGCAGTTCTTC.

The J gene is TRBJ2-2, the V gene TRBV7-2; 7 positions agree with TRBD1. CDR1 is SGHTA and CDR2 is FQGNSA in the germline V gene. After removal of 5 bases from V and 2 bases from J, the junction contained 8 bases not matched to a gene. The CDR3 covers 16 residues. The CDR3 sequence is CASSQPQGRNTGELFF. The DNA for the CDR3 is TGTGCCAGCAGCCAGCCACAGGGGCGTAACACCGGGGAGCTGTTTTTT.

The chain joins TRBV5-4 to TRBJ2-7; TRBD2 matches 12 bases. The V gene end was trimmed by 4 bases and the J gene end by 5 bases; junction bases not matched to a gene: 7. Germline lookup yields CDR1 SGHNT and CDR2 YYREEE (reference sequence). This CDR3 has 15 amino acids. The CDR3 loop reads CASSRTSGTGHEQYF. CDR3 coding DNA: TGTGCCAGCAGCCGGACTAGCGGGACGGGTCACGAGCAGTACTTC.

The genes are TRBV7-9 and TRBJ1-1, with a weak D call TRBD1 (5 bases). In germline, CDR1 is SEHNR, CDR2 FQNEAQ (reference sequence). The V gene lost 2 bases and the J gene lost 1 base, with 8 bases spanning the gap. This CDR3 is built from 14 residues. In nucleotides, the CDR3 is TGTGCCAGCAGCTTAATGGGGCGGAACACTGAAGCTTTCTTT. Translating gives CASSLMGRNTEAFF.

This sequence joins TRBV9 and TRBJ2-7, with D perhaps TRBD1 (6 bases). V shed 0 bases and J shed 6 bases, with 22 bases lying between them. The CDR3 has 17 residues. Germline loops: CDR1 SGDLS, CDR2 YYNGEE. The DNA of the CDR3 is TGTGCCAGCAGCGTAGCTACAATAGGGACATCCGTCTGCGAGCAGTACTTC. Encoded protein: CASSVATIGTSVCEQYF.

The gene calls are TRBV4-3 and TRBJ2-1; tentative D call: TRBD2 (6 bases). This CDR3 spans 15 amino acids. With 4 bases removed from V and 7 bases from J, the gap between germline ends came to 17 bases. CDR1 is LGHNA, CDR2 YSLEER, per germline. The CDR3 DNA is TGCGCCAGCAGCCTCGCAAAGGGACTTACAAATGAGCAGTTCTTC. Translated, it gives CASSLAKGLTNEQFF.

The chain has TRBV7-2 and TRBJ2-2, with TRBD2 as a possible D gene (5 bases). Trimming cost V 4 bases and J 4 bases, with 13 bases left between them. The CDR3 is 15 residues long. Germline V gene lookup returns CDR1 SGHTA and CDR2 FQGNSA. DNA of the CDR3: TGTGCCAGCAGCTCCGTGGGCGGAGGCACCGGGGAGCTGTTTTTT. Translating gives CASSSVGGGTGELFF.

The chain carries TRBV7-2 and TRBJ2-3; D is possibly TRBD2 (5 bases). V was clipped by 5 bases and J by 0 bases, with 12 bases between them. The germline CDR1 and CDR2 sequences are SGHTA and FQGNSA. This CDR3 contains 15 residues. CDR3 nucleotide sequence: TGTGCCAGCAGCCAAACGAGGGTGAGCACAGATACGCAGTATTTT. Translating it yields CASSQTRVSTDTQYF.

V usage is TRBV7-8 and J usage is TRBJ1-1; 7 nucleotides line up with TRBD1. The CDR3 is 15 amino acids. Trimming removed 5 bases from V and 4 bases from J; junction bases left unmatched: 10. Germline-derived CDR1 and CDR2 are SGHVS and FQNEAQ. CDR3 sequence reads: CASSEAGRGVTEAFF. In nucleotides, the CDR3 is TGTGCCAGCAGCGAAGCGGGCAGGGGGGTCACTGAAGCTTTCTTT.

In DNA form, the CDR3 reads TGTGCCAGCAGCTTGGGGCGGAATAATTCACCCCTCCACTTT. It encodes CASSLGRNNSPLHF. The chain recombines TRBV5-6 with TRBJ1-6, with D unclear. The germline CDR1 and CDR2 sequences are SGHDT and YYEEEE. There are 14 residues in the CDR3. Trimming stripped 0 bases from V and 5 bases from J, with 6 bases between. Using reference TRBV5-6 and TRBJ1-6 for the parts outside the CDR3, the full variable domain is DAGVTQSPTHLIKTRGQQVTLRCSPKSGHDTVSWYQQALGQGPQFIFQYYEEEERQRGNFPDRFSGHQFPNYSSELNVNALLLGDSALYLCASSLGRNNSPLHFGNGTRLTVT.

The CDR3 sequence is CASSFDGAGGLGTDTQYF. CDR3 DNA: TGTGCCAGCAGCTTCGATGGGGCGGGGGGGCTGGGCACAGATACGCAGTATTTT. The chain recombines TRBV5-6 with TRBJ2-3, with 9 bases identical to TRBD2. Unmatched junction bases numbered 11, after V lost 2 bases and J lost 1 base. Germline V lookup: CDR1 SGHDT, CDR2 YYEEEE. The CDR3 is 18 amino acids.

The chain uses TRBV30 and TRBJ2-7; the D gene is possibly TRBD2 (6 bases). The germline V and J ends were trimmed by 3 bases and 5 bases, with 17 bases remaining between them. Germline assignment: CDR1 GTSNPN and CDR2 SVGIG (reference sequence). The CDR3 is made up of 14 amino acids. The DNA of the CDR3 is TGTGCCTGGAGCGGGAGAAGTATTGGCGACGAGCAGTACTTC. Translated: CAWSGRSIGDEQYF. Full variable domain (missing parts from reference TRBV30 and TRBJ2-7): SQTIHQWPATLVQPVGSPLSLECTVEGTSNPNLYWYRQAAGRGLQLLFYSVGIGQISSEVPQNLSASRPQDRQFILSSKKLLLSDSGFYLCAWSGRSIGDEQYFGPGTRLTVT.

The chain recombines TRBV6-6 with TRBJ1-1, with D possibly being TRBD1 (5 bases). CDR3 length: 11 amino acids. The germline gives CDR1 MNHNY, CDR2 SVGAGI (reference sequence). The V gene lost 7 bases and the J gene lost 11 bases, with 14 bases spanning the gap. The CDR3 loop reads CASIVGGRAFF. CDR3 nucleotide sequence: TGTGCCAGCATCGTGGGGGGAAGGGCTTTCTTT.

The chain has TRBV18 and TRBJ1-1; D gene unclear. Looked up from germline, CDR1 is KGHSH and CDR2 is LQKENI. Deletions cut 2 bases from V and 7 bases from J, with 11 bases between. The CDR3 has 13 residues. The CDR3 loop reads CASSPGAADEAFF. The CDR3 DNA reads TGTGCCAGCTCACCAGGTGCGGCAGATGAAGCTTTCTTT.

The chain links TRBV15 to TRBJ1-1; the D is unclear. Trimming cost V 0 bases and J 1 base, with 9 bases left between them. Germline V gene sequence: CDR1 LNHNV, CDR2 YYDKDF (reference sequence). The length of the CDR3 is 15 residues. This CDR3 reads CATSRDSGANTEAFF. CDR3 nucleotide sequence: TGTGCCACCAGCAGAGATTCGGGAGCGAACACTGAAGCTTTCTTT. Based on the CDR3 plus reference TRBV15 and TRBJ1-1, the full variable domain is DAMVIQNPRYQVTQFGKPVTLSCSQTLNHNVMYWYQQKSSQAPKLLFHYYDKDFNNEADTPDNFQSRRPNTSFCFLDIRSPGLGDTAMYLCATSRDSGANTEAFFGQGTRLTVV.

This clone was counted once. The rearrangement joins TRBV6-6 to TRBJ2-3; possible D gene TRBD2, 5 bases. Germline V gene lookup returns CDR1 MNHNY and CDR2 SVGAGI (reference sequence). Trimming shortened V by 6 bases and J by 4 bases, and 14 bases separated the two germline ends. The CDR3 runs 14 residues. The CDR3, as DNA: TGTGCCAGCAGCCGCACTAGGACGGCAGATACGCAGTATTTT. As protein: CASSRTRTADTQYF.

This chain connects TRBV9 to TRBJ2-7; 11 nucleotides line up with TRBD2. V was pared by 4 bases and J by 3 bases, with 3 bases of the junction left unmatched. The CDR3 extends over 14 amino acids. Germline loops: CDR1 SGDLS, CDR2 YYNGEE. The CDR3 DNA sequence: TGTGCCAGCAGCCCAGGGACTAGCGGCTACGAGCAGTACTTC. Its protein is CASSPGTSGYEQYF.

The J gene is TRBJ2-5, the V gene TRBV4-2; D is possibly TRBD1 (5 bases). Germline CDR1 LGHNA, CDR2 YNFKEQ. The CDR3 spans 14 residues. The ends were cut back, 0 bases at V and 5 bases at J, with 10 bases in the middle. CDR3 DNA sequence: TGTGCCAGCAGCCAAGAGGCAGGGATTGAGACCCAGTACTTC. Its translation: CASSQEAGIETQYF.

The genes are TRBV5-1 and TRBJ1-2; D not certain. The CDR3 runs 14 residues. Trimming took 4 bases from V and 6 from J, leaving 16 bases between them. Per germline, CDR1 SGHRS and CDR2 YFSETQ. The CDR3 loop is CASSGGGKGNGYTF. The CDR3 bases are TGCGCCAGCAGCGGAGGAGGGAAAGGGAATGGCTACACCTTC.

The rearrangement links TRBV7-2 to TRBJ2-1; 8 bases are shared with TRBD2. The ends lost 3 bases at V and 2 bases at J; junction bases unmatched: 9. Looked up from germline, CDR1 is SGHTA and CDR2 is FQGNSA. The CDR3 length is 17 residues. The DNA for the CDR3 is TGTGCCAGCAGCTTGCTCGGGACGGGGGGGCCCTACAATGAGCAGTTCTTC. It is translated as CASSLLGTGGPYNEQFF.

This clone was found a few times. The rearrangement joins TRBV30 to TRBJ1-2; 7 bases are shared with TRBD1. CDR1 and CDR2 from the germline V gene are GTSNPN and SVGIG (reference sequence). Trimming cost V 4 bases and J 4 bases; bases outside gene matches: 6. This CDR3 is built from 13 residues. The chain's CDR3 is CAWTLHRGYGYTF. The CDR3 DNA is TGTGCCTGGACATTGCACAGGGGCTATGGCTACACCTTC.

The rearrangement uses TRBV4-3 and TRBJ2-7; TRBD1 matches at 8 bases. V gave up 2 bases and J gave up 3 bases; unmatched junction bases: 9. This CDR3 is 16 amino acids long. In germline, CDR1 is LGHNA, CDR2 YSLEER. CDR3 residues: CASSQNGQGGYYEQYF. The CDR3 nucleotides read TGCGCCAGCAGCCAAAACGGACAGGGCGGGTACTACGAGCAGTACTTC.

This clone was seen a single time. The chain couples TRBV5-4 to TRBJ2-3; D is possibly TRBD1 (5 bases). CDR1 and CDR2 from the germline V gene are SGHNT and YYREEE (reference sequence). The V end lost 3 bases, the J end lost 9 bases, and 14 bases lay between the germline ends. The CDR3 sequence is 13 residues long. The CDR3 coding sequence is TGTGCCAGCAGCTCCCAGGGATGGGGCACGCAGTATTTT. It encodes CASSSQGWGTQYF.

DNA of the CDR3: TGTGCCAGCACCGTTATCGGGGTTCAAGGCTACACCTTC. Its translation: CASTVIGVQGYTF. The chain has TRBV7-2 and TRBJ1-2, with no clear D. The CDR3 has 13 residues. Germline V gives CDR1 SGHTA, CDR2 FQGNSA. V was pared by 7 bases and J by 8 bases, with 17 bases between. Filled out from reference TRBV7-2 and TRBJ1-2, the complete variable domain reads GAGVSQSPSNKVTEKGKDVELRCDPISGHTALYWYRQSLGQGLEFLIYFQGNSAPDKSGLPSDRFSAERTGGSVSTLTIQRTQQEDSAVYLCASTVIGVQGYTFGSGTRLTVV.

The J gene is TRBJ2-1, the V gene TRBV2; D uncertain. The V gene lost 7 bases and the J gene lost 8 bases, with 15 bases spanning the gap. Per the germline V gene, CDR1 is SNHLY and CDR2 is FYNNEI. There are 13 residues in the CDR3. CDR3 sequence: CASNYEVNDEQFF. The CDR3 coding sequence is TGTGCCAGCAACTACGAAGTTAATGATGAGCAGTTCTTC. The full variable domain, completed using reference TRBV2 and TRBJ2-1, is EPEVTQTPSHQVTQMGQEVILRCVPISNHLYFYWYRQILGQKVEFLVSFYNNEISEKSEIFDDQFSVERPDGSNFTLKIRSTKLEDSAMYFCASNYEVNDEQFFGPGTRLTVL.

The DNA of the CDR3 is TGCGCCAGCAGCGTGACTAGCGGATTCTACAATGAGCAGTTCTTC. It is translated as CASSVTSGFYNEQFF. The V call is TRBV5-1, the J call TRBJ2-1; 9 nucleotides line up with TRBD2. V was pared by 4 bases and J by 3 bases, with 5 bases of the junction left unmatched. Germline CDR1 SGHRS, CDR2 YFSETQ. The CDR3 is 15 residues long.

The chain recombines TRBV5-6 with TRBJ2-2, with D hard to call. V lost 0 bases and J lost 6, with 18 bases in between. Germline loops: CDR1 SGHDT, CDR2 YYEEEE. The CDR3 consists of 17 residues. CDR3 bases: TGTGCCAGCAGCTTGGCCCTAGGAGTCTTCTCTTCCGGGGAGCTGTTTTTT. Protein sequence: CASSLALGVFSSGELFF.